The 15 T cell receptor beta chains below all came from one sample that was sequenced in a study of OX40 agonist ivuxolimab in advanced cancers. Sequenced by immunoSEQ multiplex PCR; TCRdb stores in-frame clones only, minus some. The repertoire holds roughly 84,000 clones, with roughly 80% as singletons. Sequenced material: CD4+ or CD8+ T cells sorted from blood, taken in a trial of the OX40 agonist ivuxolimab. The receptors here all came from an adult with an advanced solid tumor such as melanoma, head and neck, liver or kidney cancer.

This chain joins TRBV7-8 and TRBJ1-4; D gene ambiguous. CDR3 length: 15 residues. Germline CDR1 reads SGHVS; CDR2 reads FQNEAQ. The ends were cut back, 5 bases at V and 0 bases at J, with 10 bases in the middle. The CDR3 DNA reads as TGTGCCAGCAGCCGTAGGTCTGCAACTAATGAAAAACTGTTTTTT. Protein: CASSRRSATNEKLFF.

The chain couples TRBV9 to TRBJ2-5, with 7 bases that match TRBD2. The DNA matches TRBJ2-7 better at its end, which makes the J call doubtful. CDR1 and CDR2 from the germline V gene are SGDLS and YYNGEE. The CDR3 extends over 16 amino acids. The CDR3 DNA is TGTGCCAGCAGCGTAGGAGTCCGGGACTACTCCTACGAGCAGTACTTC. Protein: CASSVGVRDYSYEQYF.

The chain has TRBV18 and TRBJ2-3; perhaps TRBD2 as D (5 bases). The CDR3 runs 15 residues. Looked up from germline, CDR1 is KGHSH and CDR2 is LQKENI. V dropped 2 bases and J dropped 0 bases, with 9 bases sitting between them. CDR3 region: CASSPIGGSTDTQYF. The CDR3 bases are TGTGCCAGCTCACCAATTGGCGGGAGCACAGATACGCAGTATTTT.

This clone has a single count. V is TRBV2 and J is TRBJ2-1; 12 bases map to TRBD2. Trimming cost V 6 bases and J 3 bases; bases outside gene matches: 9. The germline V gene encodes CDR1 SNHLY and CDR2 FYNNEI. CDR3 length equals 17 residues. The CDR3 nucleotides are TGTGCCAGCAGCCGGACTAGCGGGACCTCTTTCTACAATGAGCAGTTCTTC. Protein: CASSRTSGTSFYNEQFF.

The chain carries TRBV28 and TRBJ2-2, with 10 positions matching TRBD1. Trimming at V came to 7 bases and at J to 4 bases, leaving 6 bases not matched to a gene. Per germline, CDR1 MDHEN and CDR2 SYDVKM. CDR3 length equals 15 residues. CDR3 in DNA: TGTGCCAGCAACGTAAGGACAGGGGGCACCGGGGAGCTGTTTTTT. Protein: CASNVRTGGTGELFF.

CDR3 sequence (DNA): TGTGCCAGCAGCGGGGGATGGGGAAACACCATATATTTT. Its protein is CASSGGWGNTIYF. The V call is TRBV7-2, the J call TRBJ1-3; D is possibly TRBD1 (5 bases). CDR1 is SGHTA and CDR2 is FQGNSA in the germline V gene. This CDR3 has 13 amino acids. The V gene lost 5 bases and the J gene lost 4 bases, with 9 bases spanning the gap.

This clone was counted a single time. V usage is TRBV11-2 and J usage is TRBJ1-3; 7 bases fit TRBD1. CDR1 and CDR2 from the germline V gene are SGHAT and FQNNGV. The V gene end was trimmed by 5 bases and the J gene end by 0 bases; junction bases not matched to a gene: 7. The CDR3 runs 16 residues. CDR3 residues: CASSPWTGDSGNTIYF. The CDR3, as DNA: TGTGCCAGCAGCCCGTGGACAGGAGACTCTGGAAACACCATATATTTT. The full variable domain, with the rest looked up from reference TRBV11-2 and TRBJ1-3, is EAGVAQSPRYKIIEKRQSVAFWCNPISGHATLYWYQQILGQGPKLLIQFQNNGVVDDSQLPKDRFSAERLKGVDSTLKIQPAKLEDSAVYLCASSPWTGDSGNTIYFGEGSWLTVV.

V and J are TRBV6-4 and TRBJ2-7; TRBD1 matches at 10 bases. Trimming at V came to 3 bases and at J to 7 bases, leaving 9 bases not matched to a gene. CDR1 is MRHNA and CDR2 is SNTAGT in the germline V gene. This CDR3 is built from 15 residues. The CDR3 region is CASSEAEGTGEEQYF. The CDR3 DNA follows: TGTGCCAGCAGTGAAGCGGAAGGGACAGGGGAAGAGCAGTACTTC.

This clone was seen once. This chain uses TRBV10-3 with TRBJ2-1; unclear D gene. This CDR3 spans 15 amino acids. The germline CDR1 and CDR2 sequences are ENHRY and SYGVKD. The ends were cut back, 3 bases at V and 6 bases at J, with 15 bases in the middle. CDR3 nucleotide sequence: TGTGCCATCAGTGATGGCTGGGCAACTGTCAATGAGCAGTTCTTC. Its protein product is CAISDGWATVNEQFF.

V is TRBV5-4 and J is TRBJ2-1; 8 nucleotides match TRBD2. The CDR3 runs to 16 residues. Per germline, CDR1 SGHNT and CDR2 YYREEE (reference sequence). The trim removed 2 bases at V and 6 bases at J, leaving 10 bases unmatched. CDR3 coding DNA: TGTGCCAGCAGCTTCCCAAGGGGCACTAGCGGCAATGAGCAGTTCTTC. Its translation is CASSFPRGTSGNEQFF.

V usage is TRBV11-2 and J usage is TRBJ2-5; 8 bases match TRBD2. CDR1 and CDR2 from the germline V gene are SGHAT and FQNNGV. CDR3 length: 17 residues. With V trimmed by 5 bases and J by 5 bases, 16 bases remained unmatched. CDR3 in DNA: TGTGCCAGCAGCGCACCCACCCGGGAGGGCCCTCGGGAGACCCAGTACTTC. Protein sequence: CASSAPTREGPRETQYF.

CDR3 nucleotide sequence: TGTGCCAGCAGATTGACAGGGCTAAGGGACAACGTCCTGACTTTC. Protein sequence: CASRLTGLRDNVLTF. This chain connects TRBV5-6 to TRBJ2-6, with TRBD1 identical over 7 bases. V lost 5 bases, J lost 9 bases, and 11 bases stayed unmatched. Germline loops: CDR1 SGHDT, CDR2 YYEEEE. The CDR3 runs to 15 residues.

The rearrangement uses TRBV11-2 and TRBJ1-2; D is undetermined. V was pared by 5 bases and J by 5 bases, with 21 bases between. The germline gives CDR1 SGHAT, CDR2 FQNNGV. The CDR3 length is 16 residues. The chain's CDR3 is CASSPTSRNSPYGYTF. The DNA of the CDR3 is TGTGCCAGCAGCCCTACCAGCCGGAACAGCCCTTATGGCTACACCTTC.

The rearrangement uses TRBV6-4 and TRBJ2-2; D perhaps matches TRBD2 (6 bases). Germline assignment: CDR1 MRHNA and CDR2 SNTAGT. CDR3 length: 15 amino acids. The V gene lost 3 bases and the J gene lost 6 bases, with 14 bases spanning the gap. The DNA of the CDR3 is TGTGCCAGCAGTGAAGCAGGCGGGGTCCCCGGGGAGCTGTTTTTT. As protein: CASSEAGGVPGELFF.

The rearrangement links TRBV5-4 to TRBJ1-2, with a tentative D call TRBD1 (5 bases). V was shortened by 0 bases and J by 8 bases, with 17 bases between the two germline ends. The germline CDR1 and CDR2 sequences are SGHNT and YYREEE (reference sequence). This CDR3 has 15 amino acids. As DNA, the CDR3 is TGTGCCAGCAGCTTGGTACAGGACTACGGTGGCGGCTACACCTTC. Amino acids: CASSLVQDYGGGYTF.